Shown below are 18 T cell receptor beta chains from a single sample sequenced in a study of blood T cell repertoires in COVID-19. Assay used: immunoSEQ multiplex PCR; TCRdb lists only in-frame clones, some missing. The sample contains 84,000 or so clones, approximately 82% of which appear only once. Sequencing was done on a sample of peripheral blood. Every receptor here comes from a woman older than 75 with acute or convalescent COVID-19.

This clone was found a few times. The rearrangement joins TRBV18 to TRBJ2-5; D gene ambiguous. The CDR3 is 14 amino acids. The V and J ends lost 3 bases and 5 bases respectively, with 13 bases between them. Germline V gene lookup returns CDR1 KGHSH and CDR2 LQKENI. The CDR3 region has the DNA TGTGCCAGCTCACCGTTACAAAGTCCCGAGACCCAGTACTTC. As protein: CASSPLQSPETQYF. Full variable domain (outside the CDR3, taken from reference TRBV18 and TRBJ2-5): NAGVMQNPRHLVRRRGQEARLRCSPMKGHSHVYWYRQLPEEGLKFMVYLQKENIIDESGMPKERFSAEFPKEGPSILRIQQVVRGDSAAYFCASSPLQSPETQYFGPGTRLLVL.

This chain uses TRBV3-1 (or the pseudogene TRBV3-2) with TRBJ2-7; TRBD2 aligns across 8 bases. V lost 5 bases to trimming and J lost 5 bases; unmatched junction nucleotides: 5. This CDR3 contains 13 residues. CDR1 and CDR2 (germline): LGHDT, YNNKEL (reference sequence). The CDR3 sequence is CASSGGGFDEQYF. CDR3 DNA: TGTGCCAGCAGCGGCGGGGGGTTCGACGAGCAGTACTTC.

The chain's CDR3 is CASSLSLAGVAEQFF. The CDR3 nucleotides read TGTGCCAGCAGCTTAAGTCTAGCGGGAGTGGCTGAGCAGTTCTTC. The chain has TRBV11-1 and TRBJ2-1; 10 bases fit TRBD2. V was pared by 2 bases and J by 9 bases, with 7 bases of the junction left unmatched. This CDR3 spans 15 amino acids. Germline values: CDR1 SGHAT, CDR2 FQDESV (reference sequence).

This chain links TRBV5-6 with TRBJ1-1; D may be TRBD1 (6 bases). The V and J ends lost 0 bases and 8 bases respectively, with 14 bases between them. There are 14 residues in the CDR3. Germline V gives CDR1 SGHDT, CDR2 YYEEEE. The CDR3 bases are TGTGCCAGCAGCTTGGGTCAGGGGACTACCGAAGCTTTCTTT. This gives the protein CASSLGQGTTEAFF.

The chain carries TRBV6-5 and TRBJ2-7; 10 bases align to TRBD2. The CDR3 is made up of 15 amino acids. Germline CDR1 reads MNHEY; CDR2 reads SVGAGI. V lost 2 bases, J lost 3 bases, and 4 bases stayed unmatched. This chain's CDR3 is CASSYLAGALYEQYF. CDR3 in DNA: TGTGCCAGCAGTTACCTAGCGGGAGCACTCTACGAGCAGTACTTC.

This chain links TRBV27 with TRBJ2-2; tentative D call: TRBD1 (5 bases). CDR3 length equals 16 residues. Germline CDR1 MNHEY, CDR2 SMNVEV (reference sequence). Trimming stripped 5 bases from V and 2 bases from J, with 15 bases between. CDR3 region: CASSASTASNTGELFF. The DNA of the CDR3 is TGTGCCAGCAGTGCTTCGACAGCCTCAAACACCGGGGAGCTGTTTTTT.

V gene TRBV11-2 combines with J gene TRBJ2-2; possibly TRBD1 for D (6 bases). The CDR3 runs to 16 residues. From germline, CDR1 is SGHAT and CDR2 FQNNGV. Trimming stripped 1 base from V and 2 bases from J, with 11 bases between. The CDR3 loop is CASSLVKGQNTGELFF. In DNA form, the CDR3 reads TGTGCCAGCAGCTTAGTTAAGGGACAAAACACCGGGGAGCTGTTTTTT.

This chain uses TRBV29-1 with TRBJ2-1; no clear D. The V gene's germline CDR1 is SQVTM and CDR2 ANQGSEA. The CDR3 contains 12 residues. Trimming stripped 7 bases from V and 4 bases from J, with 11 bases between. DNA for the CDR3: TGCAGCGCCGACGACTCATACAATGAGCAGTTCTTC. Translating it yields CSADDSYNEQFF.

The rearrangement uses TRBV11-2 and TRBJ2-1; 8 bases align to TRBD2. This CDR3 is built from 15 residues. V gave up 2 bases and J gave up 6 bases; unmatched junction bases: 6. Germline loops: CDR1 SGHAT, CDR2 FQNNGV. The CDR3 DNA reads as TGTGCCAGCAGCTTACCGGGGGGGCCAACCAATGAGCAGTTCTTC. This encodes CASSLPGGPTNEQFF.

The gene calls are TRBV5-4 and TRBJ1-1; maybe TRBD1 (5 bases). The CDR3 has 15 residues. Germline CDR1 reads SGHNT; CDR2 reads YYREEE (reference sequence). Trimming pared 7 bases from V and 3 bases from J, leaving 19 bases between. CDR3 nucleotide sequence: TGTGCCAGCTCGACATCCTTCTCGGGGGACACTGAAGCTTTCTTT. It codes for CASSTSFSGDTEAFF.

The chain recombines TRBV5-1 with TRBJ2-3, with D perhaps matching TRBD1 (6 bases). V shed 4 bases and J shed 3 bases, with 15 bases lying between them. This CDR3 contains 15 residues. Germline V gene sequence: CDR1 SGHRS, CDR2 YFSETQ. This CDR3 reads CASSPQVRGTDTQYF. The DNA for the CDR3 is TGCGCCAGCAGCCCCCAGGTCAGGGGAACAGATACGCAGTATTTT. The whole variable domain, filled in from reference TRBV5-1 and TRBJ2-3, reads KAGVTQTPRYLIKTRGQQVTLSCSPISGHRSVSWYQQTPGQGLQFLFEYFSETQRNKGNFPGRFSGRQFSNSRSEMNVSTLELGDSALYLCASSPQVRGTDTQYFGPGTRLTVL.

This clone appeared a few times. The chain links TRBV2 to TRBJ1-2; tentatively, D is TRBD1 (6 bases). Trimming took 4 bases from V and 4 from J, leaving 10 bases between them. The germline V gene has CDR1 SNHLY and CDR2 FYNNEI. The CDR3 consists of 13 residues. The chain's CDR3 is CASSVGGGYGYTF. The CDR3, as DNA: TGTGCCAGCAGTGTAGGGGGGGGCTATGGCTACACCTTC.

V usage is TRBV5-1 and J usage is TRBJ2-2; 8 nucleotides match TRBD2. J lost 6 bases, V lost 0 bases, and 10 bases had no gene match. This CDR3 has 17 residues. The germline V gene encodes CDR1 SGHRS and CDR2 YFSETQ. The CDR3 here is CASSLGEAGGRPGELFF. In nucleotides, the CDR3 is TGCGCCAGCAGCTTGGGAGAGGCGGGGGGACGCCCCGGGGAGCTGTTTTTT. Together with reference TRBV5-1 and TRBJ2-2, the CDR3 gives the full variable domain: KAGVTQTPRYLIKTRGQQVTLSCSPISGHRSVSWYQQTPGQGLQFLFEYFSETQRNKGNFPGRFSGRQFSNSRSEMNVSTLELGDSALYLCASSLGEAGGRPGELFFGEGSRLTVL.

V usage is TRBV11-2 and J usage is TRBJ2-3; the D gene is possibly TRBD2 (5 bases). V lost 5 bases to trimming and J lost 2 bases, with 14 bases between them. The CDR3 is made up of 15 amino acids. CDR1 and CDR2 (germline): SGHAT, FQNNGV. The CDR3 is CASSPGLRLTDTQYF. CDR3 DNA sequence: TGTGCCAGCAGCCCCGGACTTCGCCTCACAGATACGCAGTATTTT.

The rearrangement links TRBV7-2 to TRBJ2-2; TRBD2 matches 7 bases. V trimming: 5 bases; J trimming: 1 base; junction bases outside the gene matches: 10. The CDR3 contains 17 residues. CDR1 and CDR2 from the germline V gene are SGHTA and FQGNSA. CDR3 nucleotides: TGTGCCAGCAGCCCGCGGGAGTCGGGGAGGAACACCGGGGAGCTGTTTTTT. This translates into CASSPRESGRNTGELFF.

A few counts support this clone. This rearrangement joins TRBV2 to TRBJ2-2; weak D call: TRBD1 (5 bases). Trimming pared 4 bases from V and 2 bases from J, leaving 14 bases between. This CDR3 contains 16 residues. The germline V gene has CDR1 SNHLY and CDR2 FYNNEI. CDR3 protein: CASSGAGARNTGELFF. The CDR3 DNA follows: TGTGCCAGCAGTGGGGCTGGGGCCCGAAACACCGGGGAGCTGTTTTTT.

This CDR3 is CASSLTQGVYEQYF. In nucleotides, the CDR3 is TGTGCCAGCAGTTTAACACAGGGGGTCTACGAGCAGTACTTC. V and J are TRBV28 and TRBJ2-7, with 8 bases that match TRBD1. Looked up from germline, CDR1 is MDHEN and CDR2 is SYDVKM. After removal of 2 bases from V and 3 bases from J, the junction contained 3 bases not matched to a gene. CDR3 size: 14 residues.

J is TRBJ1-2 and V is TRBV12-3 or TRBV12-4; TRBD1 aligns across 8 bases. Trimming cost V 6 bases and J 3 bases; bases outside gene matches: 0. CDR3 size: 12 residues. CDR3 sequence reads: CASRDRDYGYTF. The CDR3 DNA follows: TGTGCCAGCAGGGACAGGGACTATGGCTACACCTTC.